The present T cell receptor (beta chain) was sequenced within a study of blood T cell repertoires in COVID-19. Sequencing used immunoSEQ multiplex PCR; TCRdb keeps in-frame clones, though not all of them. The table lists about 73,000 clones, over 60% of them singletons, with under 3% in the top ten. Per the germline V gene, CDR1 is LGHDT and CDR2 is YNNKEL (reference sequence). Trimming stripped 6 bases from V and 0 bases from J, with 6 bases between. The CDR3 runs to 13 residues. This clonotype was sampled from a man aged 65-85 years with COVID-19, enrolled during active disease. The rearrangement links TRBV3-1 (or the pseudogene TRBV3-2) to TRBJ2-4; D is unclear. The source material was peripheral blood. The CDR3 loop reads CASSLLAKNIQYF. The CDR3 DNA sequence: TGTGCCAGCAGTCTACTAGCCAAAAACATTCAGTACTTC.